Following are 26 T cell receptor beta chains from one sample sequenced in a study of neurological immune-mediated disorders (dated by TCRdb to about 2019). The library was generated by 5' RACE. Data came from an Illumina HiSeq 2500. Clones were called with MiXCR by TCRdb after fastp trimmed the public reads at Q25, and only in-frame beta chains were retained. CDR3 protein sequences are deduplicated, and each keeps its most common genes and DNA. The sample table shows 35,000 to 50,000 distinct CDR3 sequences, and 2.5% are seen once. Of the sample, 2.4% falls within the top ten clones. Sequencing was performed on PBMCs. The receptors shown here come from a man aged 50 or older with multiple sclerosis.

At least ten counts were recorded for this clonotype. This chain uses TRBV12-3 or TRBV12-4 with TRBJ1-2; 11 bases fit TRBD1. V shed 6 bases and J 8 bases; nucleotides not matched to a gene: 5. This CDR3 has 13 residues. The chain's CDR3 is CASRDRGPVGYTF. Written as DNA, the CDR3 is TGTGCCAGCAGGGACAGGGGGCCTGTGGGCTACACCTTC.

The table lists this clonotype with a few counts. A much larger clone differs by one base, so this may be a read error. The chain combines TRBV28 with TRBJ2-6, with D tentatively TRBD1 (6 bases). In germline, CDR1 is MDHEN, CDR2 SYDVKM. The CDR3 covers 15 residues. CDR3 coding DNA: TGTGCCAGCAGCCCAGGGGCTTCTGGGGCCAAAGTCCTGACTTTC. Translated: CASSPGASGAKVLTF.

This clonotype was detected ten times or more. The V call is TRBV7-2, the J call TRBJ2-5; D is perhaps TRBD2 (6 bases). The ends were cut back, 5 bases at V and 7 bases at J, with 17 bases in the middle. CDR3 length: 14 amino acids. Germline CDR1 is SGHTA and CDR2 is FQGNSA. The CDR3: CASSPDGIGGTQYF. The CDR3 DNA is TGTGCCAGCAGCCCCGACGGGATCGGGGGGACCCAGTACTTC. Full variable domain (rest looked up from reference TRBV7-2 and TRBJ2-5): GAGVSQSPSNKVTEKGKDVELRCDPISGHTALYWYRQSLGQGLEFLIYFQGNSAPDKSGLPSDRFSAERTGGSVSTLTIQRTQQEDSAVYLCASSPDGIGGTQYFGPGTRLLVL.

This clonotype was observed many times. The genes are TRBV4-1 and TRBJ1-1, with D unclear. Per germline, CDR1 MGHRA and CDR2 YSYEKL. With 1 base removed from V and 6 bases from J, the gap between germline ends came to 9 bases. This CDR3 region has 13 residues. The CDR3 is CASSQAGVPEAFF. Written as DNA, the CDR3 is TGCGCCAGCAGCCAAGCGGGCGTTCCTGAAGCTTTCTTT.

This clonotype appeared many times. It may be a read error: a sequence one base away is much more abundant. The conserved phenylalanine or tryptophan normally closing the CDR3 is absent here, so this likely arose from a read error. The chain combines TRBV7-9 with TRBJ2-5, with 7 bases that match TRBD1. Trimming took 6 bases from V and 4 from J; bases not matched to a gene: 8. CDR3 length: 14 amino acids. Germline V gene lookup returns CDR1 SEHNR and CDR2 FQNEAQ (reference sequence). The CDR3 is CASRLQQGRETQYC. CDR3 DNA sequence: TGTGCCAGCAGGCTTCAACAGGGGAGAGAGACCCAGTACTGC.

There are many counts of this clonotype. The CDR3 DNA follows: TGTGCCAGCAGCTCCCCTAGCACAGATACGCAGTATTTT. Its protein is CASSSPSTDTQYF. The V gene is TRBV5-5, the J gene TRBJ2-3, with no clear D. The germline V and J ends were trimmed by 3 bases and 0 bases, with 5 bases remaining between them. From germline, CDR1 is SGHKS and CDR2 YYEKEE (reference sequence). This CDR3 region has 13 residues.

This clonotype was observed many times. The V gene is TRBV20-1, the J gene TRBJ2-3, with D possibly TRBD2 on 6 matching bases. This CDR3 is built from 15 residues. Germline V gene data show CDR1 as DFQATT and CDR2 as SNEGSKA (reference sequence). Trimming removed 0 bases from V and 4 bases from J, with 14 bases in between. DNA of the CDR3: TGCAGTGCTAGAGATCGGAGGGTTAGCTCAGATACGCAGTATTTT. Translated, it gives CSARDRRVSSDTQYF.

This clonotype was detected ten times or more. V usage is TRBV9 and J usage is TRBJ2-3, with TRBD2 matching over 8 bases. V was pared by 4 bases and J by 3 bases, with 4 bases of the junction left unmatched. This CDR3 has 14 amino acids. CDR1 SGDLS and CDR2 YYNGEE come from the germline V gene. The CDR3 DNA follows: TGTGCCAGCAGCCCGAGCGGGGGTACAGATACGCAGTATTTT. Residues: CASSPSGGTDTQYF.

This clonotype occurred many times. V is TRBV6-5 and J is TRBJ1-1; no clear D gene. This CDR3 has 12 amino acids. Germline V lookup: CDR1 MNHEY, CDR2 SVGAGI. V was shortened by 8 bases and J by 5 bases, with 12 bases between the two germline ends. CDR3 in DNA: TGTGCCAGCGGCATATTCAAAACTGAAGCTTTCTTT. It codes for CASGIFKTEAFF.

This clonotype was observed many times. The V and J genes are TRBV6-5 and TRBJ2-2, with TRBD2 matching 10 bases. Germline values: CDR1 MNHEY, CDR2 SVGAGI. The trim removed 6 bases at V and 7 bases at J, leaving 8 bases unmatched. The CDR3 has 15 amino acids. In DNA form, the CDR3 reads TGTGCCAGCAGCCCGGGGACTAGCGTTGGCGGGGAGCTGTTTTTT. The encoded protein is CASSPGTSVGGELFF.

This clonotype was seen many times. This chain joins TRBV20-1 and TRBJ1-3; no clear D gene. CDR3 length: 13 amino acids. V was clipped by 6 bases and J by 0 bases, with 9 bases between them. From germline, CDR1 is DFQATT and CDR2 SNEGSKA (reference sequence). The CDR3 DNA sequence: TGCAGTGCAACGATGAGCTCTGGAAACACCATATATTTT. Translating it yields CSATMSSGNTIYF.

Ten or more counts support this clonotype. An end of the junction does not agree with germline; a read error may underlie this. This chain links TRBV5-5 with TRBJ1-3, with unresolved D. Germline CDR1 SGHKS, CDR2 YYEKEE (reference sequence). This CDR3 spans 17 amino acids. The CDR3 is CASSLDWDDFSGKTIYF. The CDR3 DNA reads TGTGCCAGCAGCTTGGATTGGGATGACTTTTCTGGAAAAACCATATATTTT.

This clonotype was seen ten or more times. The CDR3 DNA reads TGCAGTGCTAGAGAACAGGGTGGCAATCAGCCCCAGCATTTT. Its protein product is CSAREQGGNQPQHF. This chain uses TRBV20-1 with TRBJ1-5, with TRBD1 as a possible D gene (6 bases). This CDR3 region has 14 residues. Trimming removed 0 bases from V and 2 bases from J, with 8 bases in between. In germline, CDR1 is DFQATT, CDR2 SNEGSKA (reference sequence).

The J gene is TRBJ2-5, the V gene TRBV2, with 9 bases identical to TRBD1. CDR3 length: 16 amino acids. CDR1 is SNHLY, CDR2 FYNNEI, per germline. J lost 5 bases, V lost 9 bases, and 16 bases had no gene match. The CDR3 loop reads CARSYARGQGLETQYF. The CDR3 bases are TGTGCCAGATCCTACGCCCGTGGACAGGGGTTGGAGACCCAGTACTTC.

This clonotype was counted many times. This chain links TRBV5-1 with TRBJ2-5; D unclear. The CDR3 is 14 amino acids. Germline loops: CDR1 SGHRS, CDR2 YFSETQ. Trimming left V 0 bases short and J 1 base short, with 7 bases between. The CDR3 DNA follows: TGCGCCAGCAGCTTGGATCCAGCCCAAGAGACCCAGTACTTC. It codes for CASSLDPAQETQYF. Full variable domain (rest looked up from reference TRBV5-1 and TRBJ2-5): KAGVTQTPRYLIKTRGQQVTLSCSPISGHRSVSWYQQTPGQGLQFLFEYFSETQRNKGNFPGRFSGRQFSNSRSEMNVSTLELGDSALYLCASSLDPAQETQYFGPGTRLLVL.

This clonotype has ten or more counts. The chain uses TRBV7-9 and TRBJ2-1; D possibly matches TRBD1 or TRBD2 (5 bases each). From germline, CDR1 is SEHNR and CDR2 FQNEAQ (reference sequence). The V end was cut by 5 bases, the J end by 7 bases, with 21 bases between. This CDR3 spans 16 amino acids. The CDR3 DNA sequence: TGTGCCAGCAGCGTATATCCCGGGACCACTGGGAATGAGCAGTTCTTC. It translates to CASSVYPGTTGNEQFF.

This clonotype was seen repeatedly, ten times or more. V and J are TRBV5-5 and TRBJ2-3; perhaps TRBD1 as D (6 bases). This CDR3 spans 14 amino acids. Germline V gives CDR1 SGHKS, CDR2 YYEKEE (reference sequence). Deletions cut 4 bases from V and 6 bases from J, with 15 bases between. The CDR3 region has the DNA TGTGCCAGCAGCCTACAGGGTGGAAGGGATACGCAGTATTTT. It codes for CASSLQGGRDTQYF.

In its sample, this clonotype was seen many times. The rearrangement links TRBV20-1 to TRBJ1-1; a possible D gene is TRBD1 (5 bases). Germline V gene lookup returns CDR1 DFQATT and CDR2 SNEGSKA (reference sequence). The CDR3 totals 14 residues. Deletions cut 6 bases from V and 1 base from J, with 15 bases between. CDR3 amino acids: CSANPGGRNTEAFF. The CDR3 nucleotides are TGCAGTGCCAACCCCGGGGGTAGGAACACTGAAGCTTTCTTT.

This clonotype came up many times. The CDR3 sequence: CASSVEGADQPQHF. For the CDR3, the DNA is TGTGCCAGCAGCGTAGAGGGGGCCGATCAGCCCCAGCATTTT. This chain joins TRBV9 and TRBJ1-5; 7 bases align to TRBD1. Germline CDR1 and CDR2: SGDLS and YYNGEE. The CDR3 extends over 14 amino acids. V was pared by 0 bases and J by 5 bases, with 2 bases of the junction left unmatched. Full variable domain (rest looked up from reference TRBV9 and TRBJ1-5): DSGVTQTPKHLITATGQRVTLRCSPRSGDLSVYWYQQSLDQGLQFLIQYYNGEERAKGNILERFSAQQFPDLHSELNLSSLELGDSALYFCASSVEGADQPQHFGDGTRLSIL.

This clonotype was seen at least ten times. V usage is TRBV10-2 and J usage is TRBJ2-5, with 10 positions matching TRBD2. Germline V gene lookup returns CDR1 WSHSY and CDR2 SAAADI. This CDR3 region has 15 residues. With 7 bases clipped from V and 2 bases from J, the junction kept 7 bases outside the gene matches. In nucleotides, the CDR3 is TGCGCCAGCACCGAAACTAGCGGGGCGCAAGAGACCCAGTACTTC. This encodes CASTETSGAQETQYF.

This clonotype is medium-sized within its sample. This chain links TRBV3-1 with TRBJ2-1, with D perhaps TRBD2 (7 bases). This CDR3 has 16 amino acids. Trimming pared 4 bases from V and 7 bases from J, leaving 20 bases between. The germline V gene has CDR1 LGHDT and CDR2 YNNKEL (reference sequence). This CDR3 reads CASSPLTGGGLNEQFF. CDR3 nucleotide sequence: TGTGCCAGCAGCCCCCTCACGGGGGGCGGGCTTAATGAGCAGTTCTTC.

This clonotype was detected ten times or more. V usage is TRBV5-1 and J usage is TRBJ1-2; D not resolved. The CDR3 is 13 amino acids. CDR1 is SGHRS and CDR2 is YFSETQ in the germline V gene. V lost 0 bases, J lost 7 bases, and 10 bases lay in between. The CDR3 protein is CASSLGSVAGYTF. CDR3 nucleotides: TGCGCCAGCAGCTTGGGCTCCGTCGCTGGCTACACCTTC. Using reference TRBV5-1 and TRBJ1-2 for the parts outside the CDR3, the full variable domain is KAGVTQTPRYLIKTRGQQVTLSCSPISGHRSVSWYQQTPGQGLQFLFEYFSETQRNKGNFPGRFSGRQFSNSRSEMNVSTLELGDSALYLCASSLGSVAGYTFGSGTRLTVV.

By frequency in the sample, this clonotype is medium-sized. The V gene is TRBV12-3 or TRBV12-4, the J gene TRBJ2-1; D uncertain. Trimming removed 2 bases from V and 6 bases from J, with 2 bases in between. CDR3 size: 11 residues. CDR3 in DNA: TGTGCCAGCAGTTTAAGCAATGAGCAGTTCTTC. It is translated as CASSLSNEQFF.

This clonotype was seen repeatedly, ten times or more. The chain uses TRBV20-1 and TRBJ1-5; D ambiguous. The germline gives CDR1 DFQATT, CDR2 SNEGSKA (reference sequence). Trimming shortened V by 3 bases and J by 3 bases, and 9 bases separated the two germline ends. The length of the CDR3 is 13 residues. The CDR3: CSASHGPNQPQHF. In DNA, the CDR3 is TGCAGTGCTAGTCACGGGCCCAATCAGCCCCAGCATTTT.

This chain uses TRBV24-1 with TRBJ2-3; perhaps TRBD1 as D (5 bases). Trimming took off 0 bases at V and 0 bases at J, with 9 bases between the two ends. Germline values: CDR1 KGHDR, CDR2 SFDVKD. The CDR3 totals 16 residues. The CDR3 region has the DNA TGTGCCACCAGTGATTTGGGCAGGGCGAGCACAGATACGCAGTATTTT. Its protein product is CATSDLGRASTDTQYF.

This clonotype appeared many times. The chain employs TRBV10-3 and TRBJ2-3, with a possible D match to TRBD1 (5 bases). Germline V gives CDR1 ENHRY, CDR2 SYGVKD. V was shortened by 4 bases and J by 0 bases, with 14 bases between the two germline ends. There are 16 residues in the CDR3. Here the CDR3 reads CAISAMTDLSTDTQYF. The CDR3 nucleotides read TGTGCCATCAGTGCGATGACAGACTTAAGCACAGATACGCAGTATTTT.